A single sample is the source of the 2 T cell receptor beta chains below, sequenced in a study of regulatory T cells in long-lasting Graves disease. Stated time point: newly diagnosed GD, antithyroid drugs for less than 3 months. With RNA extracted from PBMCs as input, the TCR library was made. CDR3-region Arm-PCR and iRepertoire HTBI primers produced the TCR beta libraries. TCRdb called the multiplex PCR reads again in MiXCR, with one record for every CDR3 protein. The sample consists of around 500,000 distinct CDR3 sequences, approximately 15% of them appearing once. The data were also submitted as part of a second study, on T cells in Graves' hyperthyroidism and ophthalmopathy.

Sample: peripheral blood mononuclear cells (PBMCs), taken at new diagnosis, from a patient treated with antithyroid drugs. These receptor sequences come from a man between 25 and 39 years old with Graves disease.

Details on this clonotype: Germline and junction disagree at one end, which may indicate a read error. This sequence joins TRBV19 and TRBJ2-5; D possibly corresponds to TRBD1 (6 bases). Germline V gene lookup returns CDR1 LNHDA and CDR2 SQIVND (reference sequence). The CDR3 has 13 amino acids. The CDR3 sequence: CASSPHSRTVLHF. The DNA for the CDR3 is TGTGCCAGTAGTCCTCATTCACGGACAGTACTGCACTTC.

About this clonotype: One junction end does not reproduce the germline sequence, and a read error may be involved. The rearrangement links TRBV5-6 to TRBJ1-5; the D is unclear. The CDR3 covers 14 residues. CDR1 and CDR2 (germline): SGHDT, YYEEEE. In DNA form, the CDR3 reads TGTGCCTGCAGCTTGAGGCCTATTAATCAGCCCCAGCATTTT. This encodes CACSLRPINQPQHF.